Following are 18 T cell receptor beta chains from one sample sequenced in a study of CD8+ T cells in alopecia areata. Combined cutaneous lymph node cells underwent sorting by CD4, CD8alpha, NKG2D, NKG2ACE and additional markers. RNA was isolated and reverse transcribed to cDNA, the sequencing template. TCRdb's table, derived via immunoSEQ multiplex PCR, lists solely in-frame clones and lacks some. Singletons are absent from the sample, which has roughly 260,000 clones. Sequencing input: CD4+ T cells sorted from a lymph node. The source is a C3H/HeJ mouse with alopecia areata. For this strain, the MHC haplotype corresponds to H2-k.

Comment on this clone: Mouse gene names apply. The read ends 4 residues before the CDR3 terminus; that terminus is restored from the germline J gene. The chain is built from TRBV31 and TRBJ2-1, with TRBD2 matching over 12 bases. J lost 4 bases, V lost 1 base, and 5 bases had no gene match. The CDR3 covers 16 residues. Germline CDR1 reads GKSSPN; CDR2 reads SITVG. The chain's CDR3 is CAWSQFGTGGYAEQFF. Partial CDR3 DNA: TGTGCCTGGAGTCAATTCGGGACTGGGGGGTATGCT.

With respect to this clone: Genes and germline come from the mouse. From the germline J gene comes the end of the CDR3, since the read stops 4 residues before it. The V gene is TRBV17, the J gene TRBJ2-5; perhaps TRBD1 as D (5 bases). The CDR3 runs to 14 residues. CDR1 and CDR2 (germline): MNHDT, YYDKIL. The sequenced CDR3 bases are TGTGCTAGCAGTAGGGGCGGGAAGGGGGAC. This encodes CASSRGGKGD. The CDR3 in full is CASSRGGKGDTQYF.

This clone was picked up a small number of times. Gene names are the mouse ones. The read halts 4 residues ahead of the CDR3 end, with the missing end drawn from the germline J gene. The sample contains more than one DNA sequence encoding this CDR3. V is TRBV5 and J is TRBJ2-1, with D tentatively TRBD1 (5 bases). V lost 0 bases, J lost 6 bases, and 9 bases lay in between. The CDR3 is made up of 14 amino acids. CDR1 and CDR2 from the germline V gene are LGHNA and YNLKQL (reference sequence). The CDR3 bases that were read are TGTGCCAGCAGCCAAGACAGGGAGGGTGCT. Its translation is CASSQDREGA. The full CDR3 reads CASSQDREGAEQFF.

This clone has only a few counts. The gene names here belong to mouse. The DNA read from the CDR3 is TGTGCCTGGAGTCAGGGGGTGGGGAGTGCAGAA. It encodes CAWSQGVGSAE. The entire CDR3 is CAWSQGVGSAETLYF. V and J are TRBV31 and TRBJ2-3, with a weak D call TRBD1 (6 bases). The read terminates 4 residues before the CDR3 end, so the remaining end is supplied by the germline J gene. There are 15 residues in the CDR3. Per the germline V gene, CDR1 is GKSSPN and CDR2 is SITVG. Between the trimmed V and J ends, which lost 1 base and 0 bases, there was a span of 11 bases. Complete variable domain (other parts from reference TRBV31 and TRBJ2-3): AQTIHQWPVAEIKAVGSPLSLGCTIKGKSSPNLYWYWQATGGTLQQLFYSITVGQVESVVQLNLSASRPKDDQFILSTEKLLLSHSGFYLCAWSQGVGSAETLYFGSGTRLTVL.

This clone appeared a few times. The gene symbols are mouse symbols. The CDR3 end is not reached by the read, which stops 4 residues before it; the germline J gene fills it in. At the DNA level, this CDR3 is encoded by other sequences in the same sample as well. V is TRBV13-1 and J is TRBJ2-1; 8 bases are shared with TRBD2. Germline loops: CDR1 NSHNY, CDR2 SYGAGN. This CDR3 has 15 residues. Losses at the gene ends were 2 bases for V and 0 bases for J; bases not matched to a gene: 1. The sequenced CDR3 bases are TGTGCCAGCAGTGACCTGGGGGGTAACTATGCT. It specifies CASSDLGGNYA. The entire CDR3 sequence reads CASSDLGGNYAEQFF.

For this clone: Gene names are mouse gene names. The read ends 4 residues shy of where the CDR3 ends; the end is completed using the germline J gene. The J gene is TRBJ2-1, the V gene TRBV29, with 7 bases matching TRBD1. In germline, CDR1 is MSHET, CDR2 SYDVDS. The CDR3 has 13 amino acids. Losses at the gene ends were 9 bases for V and 0 bases for J; bases not matched to a gene: 2. CDR3 DNA, as far as it was read: TGTGCTAGAGGGGACAGTAACTATGCT. Translating it yields CARGDSNYA. The complete CDR3 reads CARGDSNYAEQFF.

Only a few counts were recorded for this clone. The genes are named according to mouse. The CDR3 end lies 4 residues beyond the end of the read and is filled in from the germline J gene. The chain carries TRBV1 and TRBJ2-7, with D possibly being TRBD1 (6 bases). Germline CDR1 and CDR2: NSQYPW and LRSPGD (reference sequence). CDR3 length: 12 residues. CDR3 DNA (partial): TGCACCTGCAGTGGACAGGCTTAT. This codes for CTCSGQAY. The whole CDR3 sequence is CTCSGQAYEQYF.

In this sample, this clone turned up many times. The genes and germline here are from mouse. The read ends 4 residues early relative to the CDR3; the germline J gene fills the gap. The chain links TRBV13-1 to TRBJ2-7; a possible D gene is TRBD1 (5 bases). The CDR3 extends over 12 amino acids. Trimming cost V 3 bases and J 3 bases, with 7 bases left between them. Looked up from germline, CDR1 is NSHNY and CDR2 is SYGAGN. CDR3 in amino acids: CASSVDNYEQYF. The DNA read from the CDR3 is TGTGCCAGCAGTGTGGACAACTAT.

At least ten counts were recorded for this clone. Germline and genes: mouse. The read stops 4 residues short of the end of the CDR3; the missing end is completed from the germline J gene. The sample contains more than one DNA sequence encoding this CDR3. The chain recombines TRBV1 with TRBJ2-1, with 7 bases aligning to TRBD1. The CDR3 has 14 residues. CDR1 is NSQYPW, CDR2 LRSPGD, per germline (reference sequence). Losses at the gene ends were 4 bases for V and 1 base for J; bases not matched to a gene: 1. CDR3 sequence reads: CTCSGGQNYAEQFF. The DNA read from the CDR3 is TGCACCTGCAGTGGGGGACAGAACTATGCT.

This clone was found a few times. The gene names here belong to mouse. The chain's CDR3 is CASSKDWGNYAEQFF. The sequenced CDR3 bases are TGTGCTAGCAGTAAGGACTGGGGGAACTATGCT. V and J are TRBV17 and TRBJ2-1; 10 positions match TRBD2. The read terminates 4 residues ahead of where the CDR3 ends, so the germline J gene completes it. The CDR3 consists of 15 residues. Germline loops: CDR1 MNHDT, CDR2 YYDKIL. Losses at the gene ends were 4 bases for V and 1 base for J; bases not matched to a gene: 1. The whole variable domain, remainder taken from reference TRBV17 and TRBJ2-1, is DTTVKQNPRYKLARVGKPVNLICSQTMNHDTMYWYQKKPNQAPKLLLFYYDKILNREADTFEKFQSSRPNNSFCSLYIGSAGLEYSAMYLCASSKDWGNYAEQFFGPGTRLTVL.

With regard to this clone: Mouse gene names apply. The read ends 4 residues early relative to the CDR3; the germline J gene fills the gap. V gene TRBV13-3 combines with J gene TRBJ2-4, with 9 bases fitting TRBD2. After removal of 5 bases from V and 3 bases from J, the junction contained 1 base not matched to a gene. The CDR3 runs to 13 residues. Germline V lookup: CDR1 NNHDY, CDR2 SYVADS. The covered CDR3 bases are TGTGCCAGCAGAGGACTGGGGCAAAAC. Protein sequence: CASRGLGQN. The whole CDR3 protein is CASRGLGQNTLYF.

There are a few counts of this clone. Germline and genes: mouse. The read finishes 4 residues shy of the CDR3 end, and the germline J gene is used to complete it. This rearrangement joins TRBV1 to TRBJ2-3; 9 bases match TRBD1. Germline V gene sequence: CDR1 NSQYPW, CDR2 LRSPGD (reference sequence). The CDR3 runs to 15 residues. The V and J ends lost 4 bases and 0 bases, in that order; junction bases with no gene match: 2. The CDR3 is CTCSEGQGSAETLYF. CDR3 DNA, as far as it was read: TGCACCTGCAGTGAGGGACAGGGTAGTGCAGAA.

As regards this clone: Gene names denote mouse genes. The CDR3 end is not reached by the read, which stops 4 residues before it; the germline J gene fills it in. The chain carries TRBV13-1 and TRBJ1-1; D may be TRBD1 (5 bases). This CDR3 contains 12 residues. Germline loops: CDR1 NSHNY, CDR2 SYGAGN. The sequenced part of the CDR3 DNA is TGTGCCAGCAGTGATAGCAGGGCA. Translation: CASSDSRA. The whole CDR3 protein reads CASSDSRAEVFF.

Concerning this clone itself: The listed genes are named as in mouse. The read finishes 4 residues shy of the CDR3 end, and the germline J gene is used to complete it. The chain carries TRBV13-3 and TRBJ2-5; 7 nucleotides match TRBD1. The CDR3 totals 13 residues. Germline CDR1 reads NNHDY; CDR2 reads SYVADS. CDR3 sequence reads: CASREQGEDTQYF. The sequenced CDR3 bases are TGTGCCAGCAGAGAGCAGGGGGAAGAC.

This clone was recorded a few times. Here the gene names and germline are mouse. The read falls 4 residues short of the CDR3 end, and the missing part is taken from the germline J gene. The chain combines TRBV13-1 with TRBJ2-1, with TRBD2 identical over 9 bases. This CDR3 has 15 amino acids. Germline values: CDR1 NSHNY, CDR2 SYGAGN. The sequenced CDR3 bases are TGTGCCAGCAGTGATTTGCTGGGGGGGAGAGCT. The encoded protein is CASSDLLGGRA. The complete CDR3 reads CASSDLLGGRAEQFF.

Comment on this clone: Here the gene names and germline are mouse. Here the CDR3 reads CTCSPGLLQNTLYF. The DNA read from the CDR3 is TGCACCTGCAGCCCCGGACTTCTCCAAAAC. This chain connects TRBV1 to TRBJ2-4, with D possibly TRBD2 on 5 matching bases. With the read ending 4 residues before the CDR3 end, the germline J gene is used to fill in that end. Trimming took 6 bases from V and 3 from J, leaving 13 bases between them. This CDR3 contains 14 residues. Germline values: CDR1 NSQYPW, CDR2 LRSPGD (reference sequence).

Worth noting for this clone: Gene names refer to mouse genes. The CDR3 end is not reached by the read, which stops 4 residues before it; the germline J gene fills it in. This chain uses TRBV5 with TRBJ2-5, with a weak D call TRBD1 (6 bases). Germline lookup yields CDR1 LGHNA and CDR2 YNLKQL (reference sequence). V lost 5 bases to trimming and J lost 1 base, with 10 bases between them. The CDR3 spans 14 residues. The sequenced CDR3 bases are TGTGCCAGCAGCGAGGCAGGGGACCAAGAC. It translates to CASSEAGDQD. The whole CDR3 region reads CASSEAGDQDTQYF.

With regard to this clone: These gene names are mouse names. With the read ending 4 residues before the CDR3 end, the germline J gene is used to fill in that end. V usage is TRBV19 and J usage is TRBJ2-7; D gene uncertain. Trimming left V 4 bases short and J 0 bases short, with 5 bases between. Germline loops: CDR1 FNHDT, CDR2 SITEND (reference sequence). There are 12 residues in the CDR3. CDR3 bases read: TGTGCCAGCAGTCCCCTCTCCTAT. Protein product: CASSPLSY. The entire CDR3 sequence reads CASSPLSYEQYF.